The 32 T cell receptor beta chains below come from one sample, sequenced in a study of shared T cell receptors in the human thymus. The method was immunoSEQ multiplex PCR; TCRdb's version includes in-frame clones alone and lacks a portion of them. The data contain 700,000 or so clones, approximately 83% of them singletons. These same records also appear under a second study, on human thymus T cells.

The specimen sequenced was thymocytes. The receptors were gathered from a girl in the first two years of life with a congenital heart defect.

The V gene is TRBV7-9, the J gene TRBJ1-6, with D possibly matching TRBD1 (5 bases). V was pared by 3 bases and J by 9 bases, with 12 bases between. The CDR3 totals 14 residues. Germline CDR1 reads SEHNR; CDR2 reads FQNEAQ (reference sequence). The CDR3 DNA reads as TGTGCCAGCAGCTTGGGGGGAGGAGGTTCACCCCTCCACTTT. As protein: CASSLGGGGSPLHF.

This chain connects TRBV4-1 to TRBJ2-1; the D gene is possibly TRBD1 (6 bases). This CDR3 contains 18 residues. CDR1 MGHRA and CDR2 YSYEKL come from the germline V gene. The V gene lost 1 base and the J gene lost 0 bases, with 16 bases spanning the gap. The CDR3 nucleotides read TGCGCCAGCAGCCAAGGGACAGTGAAACTTAGCTCCTACAATGAGCAGTTCTTC. Translated: CASSQGTVKLSSYNEQFF.

CDR3 DNA sequence: TGTGCCACCGTTTCGGGACAGGGGATAGACACCATATATTTT. This sequence encodes CATVSGQGIDTIYF. The chain recombines TRBV10-3 with TRBJ1-3; 10 bases fit TRBD1. Germline V gives CDR1 ENHRY, CDR2 SYGVKD. The CDR3 length is 14 residues. The V segment lost 10 bases and the J segment 8 bases; nucleotides outside the gene matches: 11.

The V call is TRBV4-1, the J call TRBJ1-2; D uncertain. V shed 1 base and J shed 6 bases, with 6 bases lying between them. The length of the CDR3 is 12 residues. The germline CDR1 and CDR2 sequences are MGHRA and YSYEKL. The DNA for the CDR3 is TGCGCCAGCAGCCAAGGGGAGGATGGCTACACCTTC. Its translation is CASSQGEDGYTF.

The chain is built from TRBV10-3 and TRBJ1-5; D is unresolved. The CDR3 totals 17 residues. The germline V gene encodes CDR1 ENHRY and CDR2 SYGVKD. Trimming cost V 0 bases and J 2 bases, with 14 bases left between them. The CDR3 loop is CAISESTKPCGNQPQHF. As DNA, the CDR3 is TGTGCCATCAGTGAGTCGACAAAGCCCTGTGGCAATCAGCCCCAGCATTTT.

V and J are TRBV5-1 and TRBJ2-5; possible D gene TRBD1, 5 bases. The CDR3 consists of 16 residues. The germline gives CDR1 SGHRS, CDR2 YFSETQ. V lost 0 bases to trimming and J lost 5 bases, with 17 bases between them. DNA of the CDR3: TGCGCCAGCAGCTTGGGGGGCCCAACGCCCCCTGAGACCCAGTACTTC. The encoded protein is CASSLGGPTPPETQYF.

The gene calls are TRBV4-1 and TRBJ1-2, with 8 bases fitting TRBD1. In germline, CDR1 is MGHRA, CDR2 YSYEKL. The CDR3 runs 14 residues. Unmatched junction bases numbered 12, after V lost 8 bases and J lost 7 bases. This CDR3 reads CASQRTGRRLGYTF. The CDR3 DNA reads TGCGCCAGCCAAAGGACAGGGCGGAGACTTGGCTACACCTTC.

The CDR3 region has the DNA TGTGCCAGTGGCGGGAGGAAAGTCTCCTATGGCTACACCTTC. It is translated as CASGGRKVSYGYTF. This rearrangement joins TRBV28 to TRBJ1-2; D is unclear. This CDR3 has 14 amino acids. The V end lost 9 bases, the J end lost 4 bases, and 18 bases lay between the germline ends. Per the germline V gene, CDR1 is MDHEN and CDR2 is SYDVKM.

Concerning this clone: Distinct nucleotide sequences in the sample also encode this CDR3. The rearrangement joins TRBV28 to TRBJ2-7; 10 bases are shared with TRBD1. Germline CDR1 MDHEN, CDR2 SYDVKM. This CDR3 contains 14 residues. Trimming removed 4 bases from V and 2 bases from J; junction bases left unmatched: 2. The CDR3 is CASSSGTGAYEQYF. CDR3 sequence (DNA): TGTGCCAGCAGTTCCGGGACAGGGGCCTACGAGCAGTACTTC.

The chain combines TRBV11-2 with TRBJ2-1; a possible D gene is TRBD2 (6 bases). The CDR3 consists of 16 residues. The V gene's germline CDR1 is SGHAT and CDR2 FQNNGV. The V end lost 3 bases, the J end lost 2 bases, and 14 bases lay between the germline ends. CDR3 DNA sequence: TGTGCCAGCAGCTTTTTAATGGGGGGAGCCTACAATGAGCAGTTCTTC. This sequence encodes CASSFLMGGAYNEQFF.

The genes are TRBV7-9 and TRBJ2-5; perhaps TRBD1 as D (5 bases). This CDR3 is 15 amino acids long. V lost 3 bases and J 5 bases, leaving 16 bases between the germline ends. Germline CDR1 SEHNR, CDR2 FQNEAQ (reference sequence). CDR3 protein: CASSFQGRYGETQYF. The CDR3 DNA sequence: TGTGCCAGCAGCTTTCAGGGCAGGTACGGGGAGACCCAGTACTTC.

The chain recombines TRBV19 with TRBJ1-3, with 8 bases aligning to TRBD1. CDR3 length: 20 amino acids. CDR1 and CDR2 (germline): LNHDA, SQIVND (reference sequence). The V segment lost 3 bases and the J segment 0 bases; nucleotides outside the gene matches: 16. In nucleotides, the CDR3 is TGTGCCAGTAGTATCAAACTGGGACAGGAGTTCTACAGCTCTGGAAACACCATATATTTT. Translated, it gives CASSIKLGQEFYSSGNTIYF.

This chain links TRBV28 with TRBJ1-6; D gene uncertain. Per the germline V gene, CDR1 is MDHEN and CDR2 is SYDVKM. This CDR3 region has 19 residues. V dropped 2 bases and J dropped 1 base, with 18 bases sitting between them. For the CDR3, the DNA is TGTGCCAGCAGTTTAGGCAGGAGCGGGTTCGGTTCCTATAATTCACCCCTCCACTTT. Amino acid sequence: CASSLGRSGFGSYNSPLHF.

A few counts support this clone. The chain recombines TRBV10-3 with TRBJ1-6, with TRBD1 matching 7 bases. J lost 0 bases, V lost 0 bases, and 5 bases had no gene match. From germline, CDR1 is ENHRY and CDR2 SYGVKD. The CDR3 has 18 amino acids. This CDR3 reads CAISESWDSSSYNSPLHF. As DNA, the CDR3 is TGTGCCATCAGTGAGTCGTGGGACAGCAGCTCCTATAATTCACCCCTCCACTTT.

The chain is built from TRBV11-2 and TRBJ2-1; 14 nucleotides match TRBD2. Germline V CDR1 and CDR2: SGHAT, FQNNGV. The V and J ends lost 3 bases and 7 bases, in that order; junction bases with no gene match: 2. The CDR3 has 15 amino acids. The CDR3 region is CASSFGTSGGNEQFF. In DNA, the CDR3 is TGTGCCAGCAGCTTCGGGACTAGCGGGGGAAATGAGCAGTTCTTC.

A word on this clone: Germline is not matched at one junction end, which may reflect a read error. The V call is TRBV28, the J call TRBJ2-7; 7 bases are a match to TRBD2. There are 14 residues in the CDR3. Germline V gene data show CDR1 as MDHEN and CDR2 as SYDVKM. The CDR3 is CANSLFFRGDEQYF. DNA of the CDR3: TGTGCCAACAGTTTATTTTTCCGGGGGGACGAGCAGTACTTC.

In DNA form, the CDR3 reads TGTGCCAGCAGCGGACCGACAGTCTCGGACTATGGCTACACCTTC. Amino acid sequence: CASSGPTVSDYGYTF. The rearrangement joins TRBV9 to TRBJ1-2; a possible D gene is TRBD1 (5 bases). The CDR3 covers 15 residues. Germline V gene lookup returns CDR1 SGDLS and CDR2 YYNGEE. Deletions cut 3 bases from V and 3 bases from J, with 15 bases between.

Points on this clone: Additional DNA sequences in this sample encode the identical CDR3. This chain links TRBV5-1 with TRBJ2-3, with 8 bases that match TRBD2. This CDR3 comprises 16 residues. Germline values: CDR1 SGHRS, CDR2 YFSETQ. V dropped 0 bases and J dropped 1; count of bases not matched to a gene: 4. The CDR3 protein is CASSLVGSGGTDTQYF. The CDR3 bases are TGCGCCAGCAGCTTGGTCGGTAGCGGGGGCACAGATACGCAGTATTTT.

Comment on this clone: Relative to the germline gene, one junction end is altered; a read error may explain this. Other DNA sequences of this sample code for an identical CDR3. The chain uses TRBV27 and TRBJ1-6, with no clear D. The germline V gene encodes CDR1 MNHEY and CDR2 SMNVEV (reference sequence). The CDR3 spans 15 residues. CDR3 in amino acids: CASTRGTRYNSPLHF. The CDR3 coding sequence is TGTGCCAGCACTCGGGGAACCAGATATAATTCCCCCCTCCACTTT.

V is TRBV6-1 and J is TRBJ1-1; 7 bases map to TRBD1. CDR3 length: 17 residues. The J segment lost 11 bases and the V segment lost 3 bases, leaving 21 bases of the junction unmatched. CDR1 and CDR2 from the germline V gene are MNHNS and SASEGT. CDR3 coding DNA: TGTGCCAGCAGTGATAGGGCCGGACAGGATAAGGGTAAGGCGGCTTTCTTT. It specifies CASSDRAGQDKGKAAFF.

The rearrangement joins TRBV2 to TRBJ1-6, with TRBD1 matching 7 bases. This CDR3 spans 15 amino acids. After removal of 3 bases from V and 6 bases from J, the junction contained 5 bases not matched to a gene. The germline CDR1 and CDR2 sequences are SNHLY and FYNNEI. The CDR3 nucleotides are TGTGCCAGCAGTGAGGCAAGGGGGCCTAATTCACCCCTCCACTTT. It yields the protein CASSEARGPNSPLHF.

The chain recombines TRBV28 with TRBJ1-1; 8 bases align to TRBD1. V shed 7 bases, J shed 4 bases, and the junction held 11 bases outside the gene matches. The CDR3 is 15 residues long. Looked up from germline, CDR1 is MDHEN and CDR2 is SYDVKM. The CDR3 loop reads CASTYQTGVSTEAFF. CDR3 in DNA: TGTGCCAGCACCTACCAGACAGGGGTTAGCACTGAAGCTTTCTTT.

This clone has just one count. The V call is TRBV6-6, the J call TRBJ2-7; D uncertain. Germline V gene lookup returns CDR1 MNHNY and CDR2 SVGAGI (reference sequence). The V gene lost 1 base and the J gene lost 5 bases, with 12 bases spanning the gap. This CDR3 is built from 14 residues. This chain's CDR3 is CASSYWLAYDEQYF. The CDR3 nucleotides read TGTGCCAGCAGTTACTGGTTAGCCTACGACGAGCAGTACTTC.

The chain employs TRBV7-2 and TRBJ1-3; D uncertain. V was cut by 6 bases and J by 6 bases, with 9 bases left in between. Germline V gives CDR1 SGHTA, CDR2 FQGNSA. The CDR3 is 12 residues long. Written as DNA, the CDR3 is TGTGCCAGCAGGGGCCTCTTAAACACCATATATTTT. It encodes CASRGLLNTIYF.

Worth noting for this clone: Because it lacks the conserved phenylalanine or tryptophan at the end, this CDR3 is likely a read error. The DNA is omitted, as the CDR3 cannot be located on it reliably, and the CDR3 follows TCRdb's listing. The chain is built from TRBV4-3 and TRBJ1-1. The CDR3 has 11 amino acids, counting both end residues. Per germline, CDR1 LGHNA and CDR2 YSLEER. The CDR3: CASSLRRGYRV.

This chain connects TRBV18 to TRBJ1-4; tentative D call: TRBD1 (6 bases). The CDR3 contains 14 residues. V was trimmed by 3 bases and J by 7 bases, leaving 12 bases between them. CDR1 and CDR2 from the germline V gene are KGHSH and LQKENI. CDR3: CASSPVGRGEKLFF. The CDR3 DNA is TGTGCCAGCTCACCGGTAGGCAGGGGTGAAAAACTGTTTTTT.

The genes are TRBV2 and TRBJ2-6; perhaps TRBD1 as D (6 bases). V lost 6 bases, J lost 5 bases, and 23 bases lay in between. The CDR3 loop spans 18 amino acids. Germline loops: CDR1 SNHLY, CDR2 FYNNEI. For the CDR3, the DNA is TGTGCCAGCAGGGACAGACGGTCCAGGGCCCTCTGGGCCAACGTCCTGACTTTC. This encodes CASRDRRSRALWANVLTF.

This chain links TRBV27 with TRBJ2-3; 9 bases map to TRBD2. The germline CDR1 and CDR2 sequences are MNHEY and SMNVEV (reference sequence). The CDR3 totals 15 residues. V was clipped by 6 bases and J by 1 base; unmatched bases: 5. The CDR3 DNA sequence: TGTGCCAGCAGGCGTAGCGGGGGTGGCACAGATACGCAGTATTTT. As protein: CASRRSGGGTDTQYF.

This chain links TRBV7-2 with TRBJ2-3, with 9 bases fitting TRBD2. Germline CDR1 SGHTA, CDR2 FQGNSA. V trimming: 4 bases; J trimming: 0 bases; junction bases outside the gene matches: 8. This CDR3 is 17 amino acids long. The CDR3: CASSSPGLAGSTDTQYF. CDR3 sequence (DNA): TGTGCCAGCAGCTCGCCAGGGCTAGCGGGGAGCACAGATACGCAGTATTTT. The full variable domain, in which reference TRBV7-2 and TRBJ2-3 provide the parts outside the CDR3, is GAGVSQSPSNKVTEKGKDVELRCDPISGHTALYWYRQSLGQGLEFLIYFQGNSAPDKSGLPSDRFSAERTGGSVSTLTIQRTQQEDSAVYLCASSSPGLAGSTDTQYFGPGTRLTVL.

This clone was seen a single time. The genes are TRBV5-6 and TRBJ2-5, with a tentative D call TRBD1 (8 bases). Germline CDR1 SGHDT, CDR2 YYEEEE. Trimming pared 6 bases from V and 4 bases from J, leaving 25 bases between. This CDR3 has 17 amino acids. DNA for the CDR3: TGTGCCAGCACCTTAGGAGCTATGCACAGGGGGGGAGAGACCCAGTACTTC. This gives the protein CASTLGAMHRGGETQYF.

The chain couples TRBV5-1 to TRBJ1-6; D is perhaps TRBD1 (6 bases). The CDR3 has 18 residues. Between the trimmed V and J ends, which lost 2 bases and 0 bases, there was a span of 15 bases. Germline CDR1 and CDR2: SGHRS and YFSETQ. The DNA for the CDR3 is TGCGCCAGCAGCTTCGGGACAAATCACCGCTCCTATAATTCACCCCTCCACTTT. Its translation is CASSFGTNHRSYNSPLHF.

The chain couples TRBV9 to TRBJ1-6; 9 bases are shared with TRBD1. Germline CDR1 is SGDLS and CDR2 is YYNGEE. The CDR3 spans 15 residues. The V gene end was trimmed by 3 bases and the J gene end by 9 bases; junction bases not matched to a gene: 7. The CDR3 here is CASSGDREGVSPLHF. CDR3 DNA: TGTGCCAGCAGCGGGGACAGGGAGGGGGTTTCACCCCTCCACTTT.